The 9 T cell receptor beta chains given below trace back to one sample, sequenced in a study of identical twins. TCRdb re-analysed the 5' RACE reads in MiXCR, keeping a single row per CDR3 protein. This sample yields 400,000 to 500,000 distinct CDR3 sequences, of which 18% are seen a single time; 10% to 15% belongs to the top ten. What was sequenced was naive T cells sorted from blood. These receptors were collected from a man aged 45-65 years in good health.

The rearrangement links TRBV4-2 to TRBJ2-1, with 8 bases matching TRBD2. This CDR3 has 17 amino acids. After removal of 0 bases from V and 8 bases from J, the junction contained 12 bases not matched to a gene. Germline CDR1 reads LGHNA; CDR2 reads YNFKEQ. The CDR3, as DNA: TGTGCCAGCAGCCAAGAAAGAGCGGGAGCGTTTAACTATGAGCAGTTCTTC. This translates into CASSQERAGAFNYEQFF.

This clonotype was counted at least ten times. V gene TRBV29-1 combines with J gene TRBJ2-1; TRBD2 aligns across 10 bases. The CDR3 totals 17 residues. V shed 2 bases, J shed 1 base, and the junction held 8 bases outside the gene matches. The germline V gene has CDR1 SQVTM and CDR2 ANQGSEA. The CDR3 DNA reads TGCAGCGTTGAATGGAGCGGGAGGGCCGATTCCTACAATGAGCAGTTCTTC. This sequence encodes CSVEWSGRADSYNEQFF.

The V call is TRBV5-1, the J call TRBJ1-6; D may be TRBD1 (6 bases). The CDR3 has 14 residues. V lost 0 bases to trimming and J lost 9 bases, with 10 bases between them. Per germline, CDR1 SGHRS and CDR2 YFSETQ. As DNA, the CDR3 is TGCGCCAGCAGCTTGGGGACAGCTTTTTCACCCCTCCACTTT. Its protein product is CASSLGTAFSPLHF.

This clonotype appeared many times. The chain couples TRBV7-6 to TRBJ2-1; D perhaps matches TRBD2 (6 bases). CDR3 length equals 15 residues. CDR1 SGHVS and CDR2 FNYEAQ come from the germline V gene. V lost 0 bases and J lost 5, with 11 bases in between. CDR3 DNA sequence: TGTGCCAGCAGCTTAGCGGGGGGACCGGACAATGAGCAGTTCTTC. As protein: CASSLAGGPDNEQFF.

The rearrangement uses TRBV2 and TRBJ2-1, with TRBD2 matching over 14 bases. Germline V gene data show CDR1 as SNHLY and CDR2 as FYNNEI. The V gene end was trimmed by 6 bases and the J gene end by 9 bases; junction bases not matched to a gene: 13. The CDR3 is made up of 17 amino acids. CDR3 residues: CASSSRLAGGPSREQFF. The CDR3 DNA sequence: TGTGCCAGCAGCTCCCGACTAGCGGGGGGGCCGAGTCGTGAGCAGTTCTTC. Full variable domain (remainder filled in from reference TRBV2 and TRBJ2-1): EPEVTQTPSHQVTQMGQEVILRCVPISNHLYFYWYRQILGQKVEFLVSFYNNEISEKSEIFDDQFSVERPDGSNFTLKIRSTKLEDSAMYFCASSSRLAGGPSREQFFGPGTRLTVL.

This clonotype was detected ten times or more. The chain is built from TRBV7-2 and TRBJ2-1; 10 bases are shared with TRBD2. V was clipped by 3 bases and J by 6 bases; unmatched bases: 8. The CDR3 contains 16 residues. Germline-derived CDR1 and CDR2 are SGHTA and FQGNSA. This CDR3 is CASSLYPSSGGNEQFF. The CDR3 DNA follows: TGTGCCAGCAGCTTGTACCCCTCTAGCGGGGGCAATGAGCAGTTCTTC.

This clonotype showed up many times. The CDR3 here is CASSQRGGRATYEQYF. CDR3 nucleotide sequence: TGTGCCAGCAGCCAAAGAGGCGGGAGGGCTACGTACGAGCAGTACTTC. The chain recombines TRBV3-1 with TRBJ2-7, with 9 bases aligning to TRBD2. Germline CDR1 reads LGHDT; CDR2 reads YNNKEL (reference sequence). This CDR3 region has 16 residues. With V trimmed by 2 bases and J by 4 bases, 9 bases remained unmatched.

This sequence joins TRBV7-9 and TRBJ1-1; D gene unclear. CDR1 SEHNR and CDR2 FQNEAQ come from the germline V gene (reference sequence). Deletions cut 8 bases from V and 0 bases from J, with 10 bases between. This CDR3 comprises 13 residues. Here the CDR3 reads CASRVKLNTEAFF. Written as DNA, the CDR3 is TGTGCCAGCCGTGTCAAGCTGAACACTGAAGCTTTCTTT.

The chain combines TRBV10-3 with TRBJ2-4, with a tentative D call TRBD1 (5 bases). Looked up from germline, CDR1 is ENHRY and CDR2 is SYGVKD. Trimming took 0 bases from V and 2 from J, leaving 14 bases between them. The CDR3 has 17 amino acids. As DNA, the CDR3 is TGTGCCATCAGTGAGTCTGCACCCCAGGGCACCAAAAACATTCAGTACTTC. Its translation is CAISESAPQGTKNIQYF.